This is a list of T cell receptor beta chains from one sample in a study of human T cells and chemical hapten exposure. Via MiXCR, TCRdb re-called the RACE reads, giving one row per CDR3 protein. The table records some 170,000 distinct CDR3 sequences, about a fifth of them present only once. The material was whole blood, obtained in connection with sensitization to the hapten diphenylcyclopropenone (DPC). These TCRs come from a woman in her forties or fifties with alopecia areata. Some clones in this sample may be carry-over from other donors' samples. CDR3s include the opening cysteine and the closing phenylalanine or tryptophan.

V gene: TRBV5-1; CDR3 protein: CASSLLQDPNTGELFF
V gene: TRBV7-9; CDR3 protein: CASSNELAGDWGQFF
V gene: TRBV24-1; CDR3 protein: CATSEPRQGLRTPLHF
V gene: TRBV24-1; CDR3 protein: CATSDPQGAQTDTQYF
V gene: TRBV5-1; CDR3 protein: CASSLGLRTPGSGANVLTF
V gene: TRBV4-2; CDR3 protein: CASSQDLMVTGNTIYF
V gene: TRBV10-3; CDR3 protein: CAISDSSEETQYF
V gene: TRBV10-3; CDR3 protein: CATTIGQGPTDTQYF
V gene: TRBV9; CDR3 protein: CAGSVASDTEAFF
V gene: TRBV5-1; CDR3 protein: CASSLTPFSNQPQHF
V gene: TRBV5-4; CDR3 protein: CASHGRGVGTEAFF
V gene: TRBV9; CDR3 protein: CASSVGDTYGYTF
V gene: TRBV5-1; CDR3 protein: CASSQPSGYEQYF
V gene: TRBV2; CDR3 protein: CASSSGQLNQPQHF
V gene: TRBV15; CDR3 protein: CATSDHASGRSSYNEQFF
V gene: TRBV5-1; CDR3 protein: CASSSLRLAGGWGINEQFF
V gene: TRBV11-1; CDR3 protein: CASSSEGALYEAFF
V gene: TRBV20-1; CDR3 protein: CSAKRTGFYGYTF
V gene: TRBV5-1; CDR3 protein: CASSLGSGVADTQYF
V gene: TRBV29-1; CDR3 protein: CSVEDPGLRIMSTEAFF
V gene: TRBV2; CDR3 protein: CASSEPQARTGELFF
V gene: TRBV7-9; CDR3 protein: CASSHGGDMETQYF
V gene: TRBV11-2; CDR3 protein: CASSGLAVSYNEQFF
V gene: TRBV7-9; CDR3 protein: CASSLDLAGYNEQFF
V gene: TRBV4-2; CDR3 protein: CASSQPASESGYEQYF
V gene: TRBV10-3; CDR3 protein: CAILGGGDTGELFF
V gene: TRBV29-1; CDR3 protein: CSGTGTNLAEQYF